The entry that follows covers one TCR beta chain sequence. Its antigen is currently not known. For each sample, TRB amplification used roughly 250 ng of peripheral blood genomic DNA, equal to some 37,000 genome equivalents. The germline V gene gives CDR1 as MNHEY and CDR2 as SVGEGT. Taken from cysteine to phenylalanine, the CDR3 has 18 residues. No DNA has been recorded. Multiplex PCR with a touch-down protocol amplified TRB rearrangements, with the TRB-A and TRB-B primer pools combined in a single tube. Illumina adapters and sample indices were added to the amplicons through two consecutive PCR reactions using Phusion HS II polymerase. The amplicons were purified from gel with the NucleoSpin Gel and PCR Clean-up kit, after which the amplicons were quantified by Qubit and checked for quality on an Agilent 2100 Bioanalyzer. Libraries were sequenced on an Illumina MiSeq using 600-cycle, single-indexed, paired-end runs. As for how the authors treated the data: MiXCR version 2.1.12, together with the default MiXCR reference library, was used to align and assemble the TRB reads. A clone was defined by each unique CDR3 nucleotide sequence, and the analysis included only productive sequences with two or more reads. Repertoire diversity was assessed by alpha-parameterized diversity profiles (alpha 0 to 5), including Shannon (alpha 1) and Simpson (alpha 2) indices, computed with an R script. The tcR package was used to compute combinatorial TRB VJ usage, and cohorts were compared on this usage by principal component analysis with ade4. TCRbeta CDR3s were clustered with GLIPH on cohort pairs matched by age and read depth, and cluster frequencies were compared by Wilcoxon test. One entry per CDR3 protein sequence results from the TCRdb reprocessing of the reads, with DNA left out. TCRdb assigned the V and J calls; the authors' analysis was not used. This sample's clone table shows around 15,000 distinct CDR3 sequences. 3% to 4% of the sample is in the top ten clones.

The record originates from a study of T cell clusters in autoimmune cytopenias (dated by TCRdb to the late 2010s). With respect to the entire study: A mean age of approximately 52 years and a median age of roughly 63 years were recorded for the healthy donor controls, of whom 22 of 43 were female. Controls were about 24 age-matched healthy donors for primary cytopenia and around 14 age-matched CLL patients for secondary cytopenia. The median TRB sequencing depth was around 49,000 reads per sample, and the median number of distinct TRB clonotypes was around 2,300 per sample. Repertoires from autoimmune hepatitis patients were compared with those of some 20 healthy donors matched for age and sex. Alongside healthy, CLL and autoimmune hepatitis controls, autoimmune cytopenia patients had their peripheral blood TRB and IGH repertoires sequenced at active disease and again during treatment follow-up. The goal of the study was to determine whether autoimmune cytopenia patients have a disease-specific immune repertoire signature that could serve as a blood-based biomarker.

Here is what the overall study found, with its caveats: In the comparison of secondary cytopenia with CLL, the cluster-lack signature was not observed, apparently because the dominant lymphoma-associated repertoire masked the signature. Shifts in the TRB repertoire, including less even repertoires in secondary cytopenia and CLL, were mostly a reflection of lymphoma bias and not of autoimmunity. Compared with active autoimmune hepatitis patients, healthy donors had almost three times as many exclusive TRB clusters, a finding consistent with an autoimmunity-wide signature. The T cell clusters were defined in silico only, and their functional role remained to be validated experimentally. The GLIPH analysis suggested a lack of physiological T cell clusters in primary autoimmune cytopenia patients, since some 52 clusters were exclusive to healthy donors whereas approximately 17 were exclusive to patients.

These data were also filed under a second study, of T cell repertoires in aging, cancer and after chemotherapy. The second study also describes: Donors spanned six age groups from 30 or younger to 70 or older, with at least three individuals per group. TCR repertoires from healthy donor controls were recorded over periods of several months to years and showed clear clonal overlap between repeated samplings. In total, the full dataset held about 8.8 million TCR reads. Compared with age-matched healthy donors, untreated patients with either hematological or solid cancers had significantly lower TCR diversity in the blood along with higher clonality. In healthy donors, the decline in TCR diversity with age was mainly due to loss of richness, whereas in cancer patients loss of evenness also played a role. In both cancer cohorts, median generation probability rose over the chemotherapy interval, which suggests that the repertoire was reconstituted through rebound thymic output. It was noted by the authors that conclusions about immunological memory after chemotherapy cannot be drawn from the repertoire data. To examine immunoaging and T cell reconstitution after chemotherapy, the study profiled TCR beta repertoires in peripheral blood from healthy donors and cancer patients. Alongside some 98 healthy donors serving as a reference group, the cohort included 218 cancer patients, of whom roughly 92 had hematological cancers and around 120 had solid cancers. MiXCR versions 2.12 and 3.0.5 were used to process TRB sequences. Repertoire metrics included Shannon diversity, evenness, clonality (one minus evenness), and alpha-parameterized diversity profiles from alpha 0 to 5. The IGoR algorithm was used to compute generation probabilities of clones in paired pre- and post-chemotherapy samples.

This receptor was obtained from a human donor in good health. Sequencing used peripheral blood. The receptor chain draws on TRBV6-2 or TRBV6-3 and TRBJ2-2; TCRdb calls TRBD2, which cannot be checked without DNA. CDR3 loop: CASSLTHPSGVNTGELFF.